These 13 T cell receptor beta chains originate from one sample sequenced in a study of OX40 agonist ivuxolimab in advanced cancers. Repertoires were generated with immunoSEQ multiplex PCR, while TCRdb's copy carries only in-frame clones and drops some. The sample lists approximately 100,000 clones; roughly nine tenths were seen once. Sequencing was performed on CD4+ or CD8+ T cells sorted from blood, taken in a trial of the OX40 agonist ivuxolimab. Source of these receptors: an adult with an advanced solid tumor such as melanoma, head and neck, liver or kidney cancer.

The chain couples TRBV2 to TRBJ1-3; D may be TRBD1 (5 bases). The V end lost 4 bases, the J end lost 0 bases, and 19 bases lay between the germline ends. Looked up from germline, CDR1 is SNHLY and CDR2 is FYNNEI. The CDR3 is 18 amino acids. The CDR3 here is CASSALNRGVSSGNTIYF. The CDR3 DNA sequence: TGTGCCAGCAGTGCTTTGAATAGGGGTGTGAGCTCTGGAAACACCATATATTTT.

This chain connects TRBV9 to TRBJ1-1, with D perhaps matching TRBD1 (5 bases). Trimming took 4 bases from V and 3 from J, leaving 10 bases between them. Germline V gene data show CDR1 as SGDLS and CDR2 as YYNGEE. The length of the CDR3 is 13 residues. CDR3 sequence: CASSPRGYTEAFF. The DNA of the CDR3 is TGTGCCAGCAGCCCCCGGGGGTACACTGAAGCTTTCTTT.

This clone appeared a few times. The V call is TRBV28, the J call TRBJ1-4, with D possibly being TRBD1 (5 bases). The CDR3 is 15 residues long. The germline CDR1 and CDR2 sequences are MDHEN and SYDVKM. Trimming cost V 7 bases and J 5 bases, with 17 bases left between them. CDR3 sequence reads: CASTALDGGNEKLFF. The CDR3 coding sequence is TGTGCCAGCACCGCCCTGGACGGGGGAAATGAAAAACTGTTTTTT. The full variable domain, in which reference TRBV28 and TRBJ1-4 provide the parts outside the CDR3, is DVKVTQSSRYLVKRTGEKVFLECVQDMDHENMFWYRQDPGLGLRLIYFSYDVKMKEKGDIPEGYSVSREKKERFSLILESASTNQTSMYLCASTALDGGNEKLFFGSGTQLSVL.

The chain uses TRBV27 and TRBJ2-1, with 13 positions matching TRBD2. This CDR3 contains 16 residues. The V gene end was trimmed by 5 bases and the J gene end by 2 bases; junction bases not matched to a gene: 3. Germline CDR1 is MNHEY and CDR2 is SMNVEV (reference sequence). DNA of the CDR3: TGTGCCAGCAGTCGAACTAGCGGGAGGGCCTACAATGAGCAGTTCTTC. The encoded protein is CASSRTSGRAYNEQFF.

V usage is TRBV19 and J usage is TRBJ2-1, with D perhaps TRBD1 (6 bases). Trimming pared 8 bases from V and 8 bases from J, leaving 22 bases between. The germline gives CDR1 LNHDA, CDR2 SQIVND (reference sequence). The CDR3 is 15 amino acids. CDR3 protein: CASGSRGLMAHEQFF. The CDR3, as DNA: TGTGCCAGTGGAAGTAGGGGGTTAATGGCCCATGAGCAGTTCTTC. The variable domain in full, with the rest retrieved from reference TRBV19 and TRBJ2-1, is DGGITQSPKYLFRKEGQNVTLSCEQNLNHDAMYWYRQDPGQGLRLIYYSQIVNDFQKGDIAEGYSVSREKKESFPLTVTSAQKNPTAFYLCASGSRGLMAHEQFFGPGTRLTVL.

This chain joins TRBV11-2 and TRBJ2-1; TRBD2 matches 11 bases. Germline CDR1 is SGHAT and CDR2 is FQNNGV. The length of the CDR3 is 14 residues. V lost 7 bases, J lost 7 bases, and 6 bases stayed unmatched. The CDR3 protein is CASNQLAGVNEQFF. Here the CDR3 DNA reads TGTGCCAGCAACCAACTAGCGGGAGTTAATGAGCAGTTCTTC.

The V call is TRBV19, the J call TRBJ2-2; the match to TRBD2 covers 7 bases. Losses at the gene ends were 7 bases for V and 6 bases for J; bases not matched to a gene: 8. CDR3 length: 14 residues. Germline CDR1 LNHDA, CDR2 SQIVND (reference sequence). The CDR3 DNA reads TGTGCCAGTATGGCGGGAGTTATTCCCGGGGAGCTGTTTTTT. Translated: CASMAGVIPGELFF.

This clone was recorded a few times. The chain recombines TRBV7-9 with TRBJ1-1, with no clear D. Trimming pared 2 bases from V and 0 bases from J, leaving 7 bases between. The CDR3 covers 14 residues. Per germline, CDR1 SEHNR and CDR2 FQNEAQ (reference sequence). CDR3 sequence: CASSLSRLNTEAFF. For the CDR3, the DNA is TGTGCCAGCAGCTTAAGCAGGCTGAACACTGAAGCTTTCTTT.

The DNA for the CDR3 is TGTGCCAGCAGCCAAGGGGCGTCTGGAAACACCATATATTTT. The encoded protein is CASSQGASGNTIYF. The chain carries TRBV4-2 and TRBJ1-3; D is unclear. This CDR3 is 14 amino acids long. Trimming took 1 base from V and 1 from J, leaving 5 bases between them. The germline V gene has CDR1 LGHNA and CDR2 YNFKEQ.

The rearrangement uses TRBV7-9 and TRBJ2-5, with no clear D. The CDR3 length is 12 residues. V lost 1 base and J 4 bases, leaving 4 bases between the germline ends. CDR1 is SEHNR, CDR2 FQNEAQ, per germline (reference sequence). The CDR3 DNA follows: TGTGCCAGCAGCTTAGGGTCAGAGACCCAGTACTTC. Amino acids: CASSLGSETQYF.

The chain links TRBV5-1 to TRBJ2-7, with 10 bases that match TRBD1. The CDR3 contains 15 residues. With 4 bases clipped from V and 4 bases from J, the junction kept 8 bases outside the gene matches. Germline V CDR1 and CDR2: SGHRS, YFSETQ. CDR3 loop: CASSPGQGGRYEQYF. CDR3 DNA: TGCGCCAGCAGCCCTGGACAGGGGGGGAGGTACGAGCAGTACTTC. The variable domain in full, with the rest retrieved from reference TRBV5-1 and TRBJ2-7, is KAGVTQTPRYLIKTRGQQVTLSCSPISGHRSVSWYQQTPGQGLQFLFEYFSETQRNKGNFPGRFSGRQFSNSRSEMNVSTLELGDSALYLCASSPGQGGRYEQYFGPGTRLTVT.

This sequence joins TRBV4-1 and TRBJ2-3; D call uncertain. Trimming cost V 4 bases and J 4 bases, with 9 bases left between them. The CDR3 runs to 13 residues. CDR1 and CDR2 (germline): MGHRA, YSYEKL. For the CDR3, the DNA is TGCGCCAGCAGCCCTACACAAGCAGATACGCAGTATTTT. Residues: CASSPTQADTQYF.

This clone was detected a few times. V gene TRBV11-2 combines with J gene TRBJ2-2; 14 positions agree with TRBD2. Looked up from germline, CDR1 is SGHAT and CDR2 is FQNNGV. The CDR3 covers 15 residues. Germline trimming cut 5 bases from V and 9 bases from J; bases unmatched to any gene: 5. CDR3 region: CASSTGLAGGRELFF. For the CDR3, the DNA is TGTGCCAGCAGCACTGGACTAGCGGGAGGCCGGGAGCTGTTTTTT. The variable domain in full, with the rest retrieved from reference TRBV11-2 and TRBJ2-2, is EAGVAQSPRYKIIEKRQSVAFWCNPISGHATLYWYQQILGQGPKLLIQFQNNGVVDDSQLPKDRFSAERLKGVDSTLKIQPAKLEDSAVYLCASSTGLAGGRELFFGEGSRLTVL.